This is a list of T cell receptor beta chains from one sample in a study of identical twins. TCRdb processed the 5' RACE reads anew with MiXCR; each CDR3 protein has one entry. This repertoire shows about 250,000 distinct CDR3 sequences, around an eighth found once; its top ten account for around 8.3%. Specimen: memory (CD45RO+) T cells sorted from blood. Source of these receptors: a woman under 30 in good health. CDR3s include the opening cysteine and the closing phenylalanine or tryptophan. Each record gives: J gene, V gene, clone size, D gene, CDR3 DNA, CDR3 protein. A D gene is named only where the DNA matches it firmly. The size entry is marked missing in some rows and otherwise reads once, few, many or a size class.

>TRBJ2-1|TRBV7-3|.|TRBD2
TGTGCCAGGGGGGGACTAGGGGCCACTTCGAATGAGCAGTTCTTC
CARGGLGATSNEQFF
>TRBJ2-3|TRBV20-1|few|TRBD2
TGCAGCCTGCTAGCGGGAGGTGGAGATACGCAGTATTTT
CSLLAGGGDTQYF
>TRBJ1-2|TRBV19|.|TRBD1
TGTGCCAGTAGTGAGGGGGCCGTGGGTCCTTATGGCTACACCTTC
CASSEGAVGPYGYTF
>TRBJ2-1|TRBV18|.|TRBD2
TGTGCCAGCTCACCCCAGACTAGCGGGGGGGCCGTTAGCCAGTTCTTC
CASSPQTSGGAVSQFF
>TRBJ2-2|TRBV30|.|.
TGTGCCTGGAGTACACTGTCAAACACCGGGGAGCTGTTTTTT
CAWSTLSNTGELFF
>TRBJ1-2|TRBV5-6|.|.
TGTGCCAGCAGCCCTGGGACGGGATACTATGGCTACACCTTC
CASSPGTGYYGYTF
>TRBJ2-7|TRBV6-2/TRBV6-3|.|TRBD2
TGTGCCAGCAGGGGGACTAGCGGGAGTCAGTACGAGCAGTACTTC
CASRGTSGSQYEQYF
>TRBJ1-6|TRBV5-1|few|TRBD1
TGCGCCAGCAGCCCAGGGGACAGGGTGTCCTATAATTCACCCCTCCACTTT
CASSPGDRVSYNSPLHF
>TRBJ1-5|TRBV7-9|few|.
TGTGCCAGCAGCCCGGGGGGCGATCAGCCCCAGCATTTT
CASSPGGDQPQHF
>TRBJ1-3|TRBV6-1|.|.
TGTGCCAGCAGTGTACACAGACGGTACGACTCTGGAAACACCATATATTTT
CASSVHRRYDSGNTIYF
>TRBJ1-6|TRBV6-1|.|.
TGTGCCAGCAGGTCGACAGGACGACGTTCACCCCTCCACTTT
CASRSTGRRSPLHF
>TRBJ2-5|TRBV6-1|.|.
TGTGCCAGCAGACCTCCTCAGGGAAAAGAGACCCAGTACTTC
CASRPPQGKETQYF
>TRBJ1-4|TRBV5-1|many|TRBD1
TGCGCCAGCAGCTTTCAGGGGGAAGGTGAAAAACTGTTTTTT
CASSFQGEGEKLFF